This passage covers 26 T cell receptor beta chains from one sample sequenced in a study of T cells in women clearing cervical HPV infection. Sequencing was performed with immunoSEQ multiplex PCR; in TCRdb, only in-frame clones are kept and a portion is missing. The specimen's table records about 22,000 clones. The specimen sequenced was blood buffy coat. The receptor source for this set is a woman aged 18 to 75 with a cervical HPV16 infection that either progressed to CIN3+ or cleared (not recorded which).

A remark on this clone: The read stops 3 residues short of the end of the CDR3; the missing end is completed from the germline J gene. The chain couples TRBV6-1 to TRBJ1-1; TRBD1 might be the D (5 bases). CDR3 length equals 15 residues. The V end lost 3 bases, the J end lost 4 bases, and 15 bases lay between the germline ends. Germline CDR1 reads MNHNS; CDR2 reads SASEGT. The sequenced part of the CDR3 DNA is TGTGCCAGCAGTGAGCCCCTCCGGAGGGGCACTGAA. Encoded protein: CASSEPLRRGTE. The CDR3 reads in full as CASSEPLRRGTEAFF.

Remarks on this clone: The DNA ends 3 residues before the CDR3 does, and the rest of the CDR3 is filled in from the germline J gene. The genes are TRBV5-6 and TRBJ2-7, with a possible D match to TRBD1 (6 bases). V shed 0 bases and J shed 4 bases, with 8 bases lying between them. The CDR3 spans 13 residues. Germline assignment: CDR1 SGHDT and CDR2 YYEEEE. The CDR3 DNA, read in part, is TGTGCCAGCAGCTTGGAACAGGGTTACGAG. It is translated as CASSLEQGYE. The whole CDR3 protein is CASSLEQGYEQYF.

Turning to this clone: The read halts 3 residues ahead of the CDR3 end, with the missing end drawn from the germline J gene. The V and J genes are TRBV28 and TRBJ1-4; 10 nucleotides agree with TRBD1. The V gene end was trimmed by 6 bases and the J gene end by 8 bases; junction bases not matched to a gene: 12. This CDR3 is 16 amino acids long. Germline CDR1 MDHEN, CDR2 SYDVKM. Incomplete CDR3 DNA: TGTGCCAGCAGCCAAGACAGGGGGCGGTCTCGGGAAAAA. This encodes CASSQDRGRSREK. The whole CDR3 sequence reads CASSQDRGRSREKLFF.

About this clone itself: The read falls 3 residues short of the CDR3 end, and the missing part is taken from the germline J gene. The chain carries TRBV2 and TRBJ1-5, with D maybe TRBD1 (6 bases). Deletions cut 4 bases from V and 3 bases from J, with 13 bases between. Per germline, CDR1 SNHLY and CDR2 FYNNEI. The CDR3 consists of 15 residues. The CDR3 loop reads CASSAGAWDNQPQHF. Incomplete CDR3 DNA: TGTGCCAGCAGTGCAGGGGCCTGGGACAATCAGCCC. The whole variable domain, remainder taken from reference TRBV2 and TRBJ1-5, is EPEVTQTPSHQVTQMGQEVILRCVPISNHLYFYWYRQILGQKVEFLVSFYNNEISEKSEIFDDQFSVERPDGSNFTLKIRSTKLEDSAMYFCASSAGAWDNQPQHFGDGTRLSIL.

The sequenced part of the CDR3 DNA is TGTGCCAGCAGTGAATATACCCTAGCCCCTTTTGGGGAG. Encoded protein: CASSEYTLAPFGE. The entire CDR3 protein reads CASSEYTLAPFGELFF. The V gene is TRBV6-1, the J gene TRBJ2-2; D perhaps matches TRBD2 (5 bases). The CDR3 end is not reached by the read, which stops 3 residues before it; the germline J gene fills it in. V lost 2 bases, J lost 8 bases, and 18 bases lay in between. In germline, CDR1 is MNHNS, CDR2 SASEGT. There are 16 residues in the CDR3.

A remark on this clone: The read stops 3 residues short of the end of the CDR3; the missing end is completed from the germline J gene. The V gene is TRBV2, the J gene TRBJ2-1; 11 bases are a match to TRBD2. The CDR3 consists of 16 residues. CDR1 is SNHLY, CDR2 FYNNEI, per germline. After removal of 6 bases from V and 7 bases from J, the junction contained 11 bases not matched to a gene. The DNA read from the CDR3 is TGTGCCAGCAGACGAATAGCGGGAGGGCCATTGAATGAG. Translated, it gives CASRRIAGGPLNE. In full, the CDR3 reads CASRRIAGGPLNEQFF.

As concerns this clone: The read terminates 3 residues before the CDR3 end, so the remaining end is supplied by the germline J gene. The rearrangement links TRBV6-1 to TRBJ2-7, with D possibly matching TRBD1 (6 bases). The CDR3 runs to 13 residues. V was cut by 1 base and J by 6 bases, with 10 bases left in between. Germline V gene data show CDR1 as MNHNS and CDR2 as SASEGT. The covered CDR3 bases are TGTGCCAGCAGTGAAGGAGGGGGTTTCGAG. It specifies CASSEGGGFE. In full, the CDR3 reads CASSEGGGFEQYF.

As to this clone: The read terminates 3 residues before the CDR3 end, so the remaining end is supplied by the germline J gene. The genes are TRBV5-1 and TRBJ2-7; D call uncertain. CDR3 size: 15 residues. Trimming took 0 bases from V and 2 from J, leaving 12 bases between them. Germline V CDR1 and CDR2: SGHRS, YFSETQ. The CDR3 loop reads CASSLASTLTYEQYF. The part of the CDR3 DNA that was read is TGCGCCAGCAGCTTGGCGTCGACTCTTACCTACGAG.

For this clone: The read falls 3 residues short of the CDR3 end, and the missing part is taken from the germline J gene. The chain is built from TRBV5-6 and TRBJ1-1; 9 bases agree with TRBD1. The CDR3 loop spans 15 amino acids. Germline V gene sequence: CDR1 SGHDT, CDR2 YYEEEE. Trimming cost V 8 bases and J 6 bases; bases outside gene matches: 14. This CDR3 is CASDKPGQGGAEAFF. Partial CDR3 DNA: TGTGCCAGTGATAAACCGGGACAGGGAGGCGCTGAA.

Worth noting for this clone: Sequencing ends 3 residues short of the CDR3 end; the germline J gene provides the rest. This chain joins TRBV7-2 and TRBJ1-2; the D is unclear. From germline, CDR1 is SGHTA and CDR2 FQGNSA. V lost 5 bases, J lost 0 bases, and 13 bases lay in between. This CDR3 is 15 amino acids long. Partial CDR3 DNA: TGTGCCAGCAGCACGCGACAAACCACTAACTATGGC. This translates into CASSTRQTTNYG. The entire CDR3 protein reads CASSTRQTTNYGYTF.

On this clone itself: The read gets to within 3 residues of the CDR3 end, and the germline J gene fills in the rest. The V and J genes are TRBV7-2 and TRBJ2-5; TRBD2 matches at 10 bases. The germline V gene has CDR1 SGHTA and CDR2 FQGNSA. The CDR3 loop spans 15 amino acids. After removal of 5 bases from V and 4 bases from J, the junction contained 7 bases not matched to a gene. The covered CDR3 bases are TGTGCCAGCAGCACGAGCGGGAGGGCCGGAGAGACC. Translated: CASSTSGRAGET. The full CDR3 reads CASSTSGRAGETQYF.

In regard to this clone: From the germline J gene comes the end of the CDR3, since the read stops 3 residues before it. The chain links TRBV19 to TRBJ1-5; 12 bases line up with TRBD1. V trimming: 6 bases; J trimming: 5 bases; junction bases outside the gene matches: 5. The CDR3 has 15 amino acids. In germline, CDR1 is LNHDA, CDR2 SQIVND (reference sequence). The sequenced part of the CDR3 DNA is TGTGCCAGTAGCTGGGGACAGGGGGCTGATCAGCCC. Translated: CASSWGQGADQP. The full CDR3 sequence reads CASSWGQGADQPQHF.

Note on this clone: The read halts 3 residues ahead of the CDR3 end, with the missing end drawn from the germline J gene. The rearrangement links TRBV6-1 to TRBJ2-7; 10 bases line up with TRBD1. The CDR3 loop spans 14 amino acids. V lost 4 bases and J lost 4; bases outside the gene matches: 4. In germline, CDR1 is MNHNS, CDR2 SASEGT. The part of the CDR3 DNA that was read is TGTGCCAGCAGTGGACAGGGGGCGGCTTACGAG. This gives the protein CASSGQGAAYE. The CDR3 reads in full as CASSGQGAAYEQYF.

About this clone: The read falls 3 residues short of the CDR3 end, and the missing part is taken from the germline J gene. The chain joins TRBV19 to TRBJ1-1, with a weak D call TRBD1 (6 bases). V lost 9 bases and J lost 3, with 20 bases in between. This CDR3 has 15 residues. CDR1 is LNHDA and CDR2 is SQIVND in the germline V gene (reference sequence). CDR3 in amino acids: CASSRAPEGDTEAFF. Incomplete CDR3 DNA: TGTGCCAGCTCCCGGGCGCCTGAGGGGGACACTGAA.

About this clone itself: The sequenced fragment ends 3 residues before the CDR3 boundary, so the rest is inferred from the germline J gene. The J gene is TRBJ2-1, the V gene TRBV7-2; 11 bases are a match to TRBD2. Per the germline V gene, CDR1 is SGHTA and CDR2 is FQGNSA. CDR3 length equals 15 residues. Losses at the gene ends were 4 bases for V and 9 bases for J; bases not matched to a gene: 8. CDR3 in amino acids: CASSSTSGGFGEQFF. CDR3 DNA, as far as it was read: TGTGCCAGCAGCTCTACTAGCGGGGGTTTCGGTGAG.

Concerning this clone: The DNA ends 3 residues before the CDR3 does, and the rest of the CDR3 is filled in from the germline J gene. The chain recombines TRBV5-5 with TRBJ2-7, with 10 bases identical to TRBD2. After removal of 1 base from V and 5 bases from J, the junction contained 6 bases not matched to a gene. CDR3 length: 15 residues. Germline CDR1 and CDR2: SGHKS and YYEKEE (reference sequence). Partial CDR3 DNA: TGTGCCAGCAGCTTGCCTAGCGGGAGCTTCGACGAG. Amino acids: CASSLPSGSFDE. The full CDR3 reads CASSLPSGSFDEQYF.

In regard to this clone: Read sequence stops 3 residues before the CDR3 end, and the germline J gene provides the missing end. The chain links TRBV5-1 to TRBJ2-6; TRBD1 might be the D (5 bases). This CDR3 has 19 residues. Trimming stripped 1 base from V and 3 bases from J, with 20 bases between. Looked up from germline, CDR1 is SGHRS and CDR2 is YFSETQ. Partial CDR3 DNA: TGCGCCAGCAGCTTGATAGGGGTATCCCCCTATGTTGGGGCCAACGTC. Residues: CASSLIGVSPYVGANV. The entire CDR3 is CASSLIGVSPYVGANVLTF.

Note on this clone: Read sequence stops 3 residues before the CDR3 end, and the germline J gene provides the missing end. The chain combines TRBV20-1 with TRBJ1-2, with unresolved D. The CDR3 is 11 residues long. The germline gives CDR1 DFQATT, CDR2 SNEGSKA (reference sequence). V lost 3 bases to trimming and J lost 7 bases, with 9 bases between them. CDR3 sequence: CSASHGFGYTF. CDR3 DNA, as far as it was read: TGCAGTGCTAGTCACGGTTTTGGC.

Remarks on this clone: One end of the junction is discordant with germline, which a read error may explain. The CDR3 loop is CASSQGLAGDEQYF. The sequenced part of the CDR3 DNA is TGTGCTAGCAGCCAGGGACTAGCGGGAGACGAG. The chain combines TRBV7-7 with TRBJ2-7; 14 bases are shared with TRBD2. The DNA ends 3 residues before the CDR3 does, and the rest of the CDR3 is filled in from the germline J gene. Germline V gene lookup returns CDR1 SSHAT and CDR2 FNYEAQ (reference sequence). The CDR3 is made up of 14 amino acids.

About this clone itself: The sequence runs out 3 residues before the end of the CDR3; the remainder is reconstructed from the germline J gene. The genes are TRBV11-2 and TRBJ2-1; 10 positions agree with TRBD2. V lost 5 bases to trimming and J lost 3 bases; unmatched junction nucleotides: 4. The length of the CDR3 is 15 residues. Germline V gene sequence: CDR1 SGHAT, CDR2 FQNNGV. Incomplete CDR3 DNA: TGTGCCAGCAGCCGGCTAGCGGGAGACTACAATGAG. Its protein product is CASSRLAGDYNE. The full CDR3 is CASSRLAGDYNEQFF. Full variable domain (outside the CDR3, taken from reference TRBV11-2 and TRBJ2-1): EAGVAQSPRYKIIEKRQSVAFWCNPISGHATLYWYQQILGQGPKLLIQFQNNGVVDDSQLPKDRFSAERLKGVDSTLKIQPAKLEDSAVYLCASSRLAGDYNEQFFGPGTRLTVL.

Of note for this clone: The read stops 3 residues short of the end of the CDR3; the missing end is completed from the germline J gene. The rearrangement links TRBV5-8 to TRBJ2-1; 10 nucleotides align to TRBD2. J was trimmed by 3 bases and V by 4 bases; bases with no gene match: 4. The CDR3 sequence is 15 residues long. Germline lookup yields CDR1 SGHTS and CDR2 YDEGEE. The sequenced part of the CDR3 DNA is TGTGCCAGCAGCGCGGGACTAGCGAGCTACAATGAG. This translates into CASSAGLASYNE. The full CDR3 reads CASSAGLASYNEQFF.

About this clone: Coverage ceases 3 residues before the CDR3 finishes, and the germline J gene fills in the end. The chain couples TRBV18 to TRBJ2-7; the D gene is possibly TRBD1 (6 bases). V gave up 5 bases and J gave up 3 bases, with 11 bases separating them. The germline V gene encodes CDR1 KGHSH and CDR2 LQKENI. This CDR3 has 13 amino acids. The CDR3 sequence is CASSGLQGYEQYF. The CDR3 DNA, read in part, is TGTGCCAGCTCAGGTCTACAGGGCTACGAG.

As regards this clone: Read sequence stops 3 residues before the CDR3 end, and the germline J gene provides the missing end. The chain carries TRBV7-7 and TRBJ2-3; 11 nucleotides align to TRBD1. Germline trimming cut 6 bases from V and 3 bases from J; bases unmatched to any gene: 5. The CDR3 covers 15 residues. Germline V CDR1 and CDR2: SSHAT, FNYEAQ (reference sequence). The CDR3 spells CASSFGTGGTDTQYF. The sequenced CDR3 bases are TGTGCCAGCAGTTTTGGGACAGGGGGTACAGATACG.

Remarks on this clone: The CDR3 end lies 3 residues beyond the end of the read and is filled in from the germline J gene. The chain has TRBV7-2 and TRBJ2-7; D ambiguous. Trimming left V 5 bases short and J 0 bases short, with 5 bases between. The CDR3 is 12 residues long. Per the germline V gene, CDR1 is SGHTA and CDR2 is FQGNSA. CDR3 DNA, as far as it was read: TGTGCCAGCAGCCCTAACTCCTACGAG. Its translation: CASSPNSYE. The full CDR3 protein is CASSPNSYEQYF.

Comments on this clone: Read sequence stops 3 residues before the CDR3 end, and the germline J gene provides the missing end. The chain employs TRBV5-1 and TRBJ1-1; 7 bases are shared with TRBD1. The CDR3 length is 16 residues. The germline CDR1 and CDR2 sequences are SGHRS and YFSETQ. The V gene end was trimmed by 4 bases and the J gene end by 1 base; junction bases not matched to a gene: 10. The CDR3 loop is CASSMPTGYENTEAFF. The CDR3 bases that were read are TGCGCCAGCAGCATGCCGACAGGGTATGAGAACACTGAA.

About this clone itself: The observed sequence ends 3 residues before the CDR3 terminus, with the missing tail filled in from the germline J gene. This chain connects TRBV6-2 or TRBV6-3 to TRBJ1-2; D remains unclear. The germline V gene encodes CDR1 MNHEY and CDR2 SVGEGT. The CDR3 sequence is 12 residues long. The part of the CDR3 DNA that was read is TGTGCCAGCAGCCAGTCCTCAAGGGGC. It is translated as CASSQSSRG. From start to end, the CDR3 is CASSQSSRGYTF.